The 15 T cell receptor beta chains below all came from one sample that was sequenced in a study of T cell responses to AZD1222 COVID-19 vaccine. The method was immunoSEQ multiplex PCR; TCRdb's version includes in-frame clones alone and lacks a portion of them. The data show 150,000 to 200,000 clones, with around 92% seen just once and under 11% held by the top ten. Sequencing was performed on peripheral blood, taken on day 0 of AZD1222 vaccination. These TCRs come from an adult in good health.

This clone was observed a handful of times. The rearrangement joins TRBV18 to TRBJ1-6; D remains unclear. The germline gives CDR1 KGHSH, CDR2 LQKENI. The germline V and J ends were trimmed by 4 bases and 3 bases, with 10 bases remaining between them. The CDR3 runs 15 residues. The CDR3 region has the DNA TGTGCCAGCTCACTTCGGACGGACTATAATTCACCCCTCCACTTT. Translated: CASSLRTDYNSPLHF.

The chain is built from TRBV2 and TRBJ2-5; TRBD2 aligns across 11 bases. This CDR3 region has 15 residues. J was trimmed by 6 bases and V by 7 bases; bases with no gene match: 10. Germline V lookup: CDR1 SNHLY, CDR2 FYNNEI. DNA of the CDR3: TGTGCCAGCACTCCCCCCCTAGCGGGAGGAAAGACCCAGTACTTC. This translates into CASTPPLAGGKTQYF.

This clone was seen a single time. The gene calls are TRBV7-9 and TRBJ1-2; maybe TRBD1 (5 bases). CDR3 length: 16 amino acids. Germline V gene lookup returns CDR1 SEHNR and CDR2 FQNEAQ (reference sequence). The V gene lost 4 bases and the J gene lost 1 base, with 16 bases spanning the gap. CDR3 nucleotide sequence: TGTGCCAGCAGCTCGACAGAACGTGGGGTTAACTATGGCTACACCTTC. It specifies CASSSTERGVNYGYTF.

This clone was observed once. J is TRBJ2-5 and V is TRBV6-5; 9 nucleotides agree with TRBD2. The CDR3 has 15 amino acids. Germline V gene data show CDR1 as MNHEY and CDR2 as SVGAGI. V dropped 5 bases and J dropped 5; count of bases not matched to a gene: 9. CDR3 DNA sequence: TGTGCCAGCAGTCGTTTAGCGGGAGTAGGGGAGACCCAGTACTTC. It is translated as CASSRLAGVGETQYF.

The genes are TRBV9 and TRBJ2-6; 8 positions match TRBD1. This CDR3 spans 17 amino acids. Unmatched junction bases numbered 10, after V lost 4 bases and J lost 4 bases. Germline CDR1 reads SGDLS; CDR2 reads YYNGEE. CDR3 loop: CASSQTFQGAGANVLTF. The CDR3 DNA sequence: TGTGCCAGCAGCCAAACCTTCCAGGGGGCCGGGGCCAACGTCCTGACTTTC.

The CDR3 sequence: CASSMVPIGATEAFF. The CDR3 DNA follows: TGTGCCAGTAGTATGGTCCCAATCGGGGCCACTGAAGCTTTCTTT. The rearrangement links TRBV19 to TRBJ1-1; the D gene is possibly TRBD1 (5 bases). Trimming took off 3 bases at V and 4 bases at J, with 15 bases between the two ends. CDR3 length: 15 residues. Germline V gene lookup returns CDR1 LNHDA and CDR2 SQIVND (reference sequence).

This chain links TRBV19 with TRBJ1-1; D may be TRBD1 (5 bases). This CDR3 spans 12 amino acids. Germline V gene sequence: CDR1 LNHDA, CDR2 SQIVND (reference sequence). The CDR3 spells CGSRGSRNEAFF. CDR3 in DNA: TGTGGCTCACGGGGCAGTAGGAATGAAGCTTTCTTT.

The V and J genes are TRBV12-5 and TRBJ2-7; the match to TRBD2 covers 7 bases. V shed 7 bases, J shed 3 bases, and the junction held 3 bases outside the gene matches. Looked up from germline, CDR1 is LGHNT and CDR2 is FRNRAP. This CDR3 has 12 amino acids. For the CDR3, the DNA is TGTGCTAGTGCTCCGGGGGGCTACGAGCAGTACTTC. Translation gives CASAPGGYEQYF.

The V and J genes are TRBV9 and TRBJ2-1, with 10 nucleotides matching TRBD2. The CDR3 length is 17 residues. Germline V gives CDR1 SGDLS, CDR2 YYNGEE. Trimming cost V 3 bases and J 1 base; bases outside gene matches: 7. The CDR3 DNA reads TGTGCCAGCAGCGATTCTAGCGGGAGAGTGTCCTACAATGAGCAGTTCTTC. This codes for CASSDSSGRVSYNEQFF. Drawing the rest from reference TRBV9 and TRBJ2-1, the complete variable domain is DSGVTQTPKHLITATGQRVTLRCSPRSGDLSVYWYQQSLDQGLQFLIQYYNGEERAKGNILERFSAQQFPDLHSELNLSSLELGDSALYFCASSDSSGRVSYNEQFFGPGTRLTVL.

This clone was recorded once. This chain joins TRBV27 and TRBJ1-2; perhaps TRBD1 as D (5 bases). This CDR3 region has 14 residues. Germline CDR1 MNHEY, CDR2 SMNVEV (reference sequence). Trimming cost V 0 bases and J 4 bases, with 9 bases left between them. The CDR3 DNA reads as TGTGCCAGCAGTTTATCCCGGGGGACCTATGGCTACACCTTC. The encoded protein is CASSLSRGTYGYTF.

The chain joins TRBV7-5 to TRBJ2-7; the table assigns TRBD2, which was not confirmed against the DNA. TRBV7-5 corresponds to a pseudogene. The CDR3 contains 17 residues. CDR3 residues: CARSPSIPGTSEAEQYF. Written as DNA, the CDR3 is TGTGCCAGAAGCCCTTCTATTCCCGGGACTAGCGAGGCCGAGCAGTACTTC.

The rearrangement joins TRBV9 to TRBJ1-2, with D tentatively TRBD1 (6 bases). There are 15 residues in the CDR3. V lost 0 bases to trimming and J lost 8 bases, with 17 bases between them. Germline V gives CDR1 SGDLS, CDR2 YYNGEE. The CDR3, as DNA: TGTGCCAGCAGCGTAGAGGGGGAGCACTCGAGAGGCTACACCTTC. It specifies CASSVEGEHSRGYTF.

The V gene is TRBV10-3, the J gene TRBJ2-3, with a possible D match to TRBD2 (6 bases). This CDR3 has 14 residues. Germline-derived CDR1 and CDR2 are ENHRY and SYGVKD. V was pared by 5 bases and J by 3 bases, with 12 bases between. Here the CDR3 reads CAISQVGGTDTQYF. In DNA, the CDR3 is TGTGCCATCAGTCAGGTGGGGGGTACAGATACGCAGTATTTT.

This sequence joins TRBV28 and TRBJ1-4; 7 bases map to TRBD1. The J segment lost 6 bases and the V segment lost 8 bases, leaving 12 bases of the junction unmatched. The CDR3 consists of 15 residues. Germline V gene sequence: CDR1 MDHEN, CDR2 SYDVKM. This CDR3 reads CASARQSGGDEKLFF. CDR3 sequence (DNA): TGTGCCAGCGCGAGACAGTCAGGGGGTGATGAAAAACTGTTTTTT.

The chain uses TRBV19 and TRBJ2-2, with TRBD1 as a possible D gene (6 bases). The germline gives CDR1 LNHDA, CDR2 SQIVND (reference sequence). There are 16 residues in the CDR3. V was cut by 2 bases and J by 7 bases, with 17 bases left in between. CDR3 sequence: CASSIPQGPRGGELFF. The CDR3 DNA follows: TGTGCCAGTAGTATACCTCAGGGACCCAGGGGCGGGGAGCTGTTTTTT.